Given below is one T cell receptor beta chain in context. Its matching antigen is unknown. Data came from immunoSEQ multiplex PCR; TCRdb stores just in-frame clones and leaves some out. The data contain roughly 54,000 clones, roughly 90% of them singletons. These data come from a study of Tregs in tolerant kidney transplant recipients. Findings of the study overall: Donor-specific Treg expansion exceeded global Treg expansion in tolerant patients, suggesting antigen drive.

The nonmyeloablative bone marrow transplants came from related graft donors, with transient mixed chimerism. Germline V lookup: CDR1 SEHNR, CDR2 FQNEAQ (reference sequence). V lost 2 bases to trimming and J lost 2 bases, with 16 bases between them. The CDR3 extends over 16 amino acids. The rearrangement links TRBV7-9 to TRBJ2-7, with D tentatively TRBD2 (6 bases). The receptor was derived from a human patient who received a combined kidney and bone marrow transplant. Some T cells may possibly be graft donor cells. The sequenced sample was CD8+ T cells from blood (PBMCs), obtained 12 months after the transplant. This chain's CDR3 is CASSLFWGDQAYEQYF. CDR3 in DNA: TGTGCCAGCAGCTTATTCTGGGGGGACCAAGCCTACGAGCAGTACTTC.